This T cell receptor (beta chain) originates from a study of T-cell reconstitution after alpha-beta-depleted transplantation in children. For TCRbeta, the library was prepared with unique molecular identifiers. TCRdb re-derived calls from the PCR reads in MiXCR, one entry per CDR3 protein. The sample includes tens of thousands of distinct CDR3 sequences, 15% to 20% of them seen just once. This clonotype has ten or more counts. Trimming removed 3 bases at V and 1 base at J, with 7 bases between. The CDR3 is 14 amino acids. The chain carries TRBV12-3 or TRBV12-4 and TRBJ2-1; maybe TRBD2 (6 bases). This material consisted of PBMCs, mostly from graft donor cells, taken 360 days after TCRalphabeta/CD19-depleted stem cell transplant. This sequence was found in a male patient aged 2 to 9 who had a stem cell transplant for acute lymphoblastic leukemia, so the T cells may come from the graft donor. The DNA of the CDR3 is TGTGCCAGCAGTTTTGGGACTTCCTACAATGAGCAGTTCTTC. Amino acid sequence: CASSFGTSYNEQFF.